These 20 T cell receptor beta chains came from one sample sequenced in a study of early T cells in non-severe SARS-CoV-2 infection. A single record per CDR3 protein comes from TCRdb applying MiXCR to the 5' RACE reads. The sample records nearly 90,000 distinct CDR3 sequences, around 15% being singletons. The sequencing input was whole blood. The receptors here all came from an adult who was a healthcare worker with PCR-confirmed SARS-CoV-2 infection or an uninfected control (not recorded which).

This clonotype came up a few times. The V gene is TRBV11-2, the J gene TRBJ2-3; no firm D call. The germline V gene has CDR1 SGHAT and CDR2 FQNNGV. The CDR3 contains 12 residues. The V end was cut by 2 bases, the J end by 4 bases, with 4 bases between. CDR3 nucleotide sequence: TGTGCCAGCAGCTTAATACCAGATACGCAGTATTTT. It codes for CASSLIPDTQYF.

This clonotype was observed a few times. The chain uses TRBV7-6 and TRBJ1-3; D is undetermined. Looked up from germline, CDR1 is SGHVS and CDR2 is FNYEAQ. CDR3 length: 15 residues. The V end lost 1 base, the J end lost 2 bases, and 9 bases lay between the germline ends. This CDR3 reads CASSLDPGPGNTIYF. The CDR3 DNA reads TGTGCCAGCAGCTTAGACCCGGGCCCTGGAAACACCATATATTTT. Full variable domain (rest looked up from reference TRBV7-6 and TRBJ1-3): GAGVSQSPRYKVTKRGQDVALRCDPISGHVSLYWYRQALGQGPEFLTYFNYEAQQDKSGLPNDRFSAERPEGSISTLTIQRTEQRDSAMYRCASSLDPGPGNTIYFGEGSWLTVV.

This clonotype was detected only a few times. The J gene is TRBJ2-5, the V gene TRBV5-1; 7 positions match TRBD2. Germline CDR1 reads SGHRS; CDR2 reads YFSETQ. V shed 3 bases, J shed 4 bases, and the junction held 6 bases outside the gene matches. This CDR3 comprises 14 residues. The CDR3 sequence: CASSSSGTIETQYF. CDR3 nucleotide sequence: TGCGCCAGCAGCTCCTCCGGGACTATAGAGACCCAGTACTTC.

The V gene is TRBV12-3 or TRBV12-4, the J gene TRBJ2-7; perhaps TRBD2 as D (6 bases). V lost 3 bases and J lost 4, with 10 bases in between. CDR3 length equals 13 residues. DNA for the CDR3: TGTGCCAGCAGTTTGAGGGACTTTTACGAGCAGTACTTC. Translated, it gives CASSLRDFYEQYF.

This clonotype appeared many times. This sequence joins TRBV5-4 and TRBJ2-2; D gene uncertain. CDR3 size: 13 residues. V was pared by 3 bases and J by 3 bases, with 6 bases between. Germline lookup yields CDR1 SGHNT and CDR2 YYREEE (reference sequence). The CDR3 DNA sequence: TGTGCCAGCAGCTCTTCGCACACCGGGGAGCTGTTTTTT. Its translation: CASSSSHTGELFF.

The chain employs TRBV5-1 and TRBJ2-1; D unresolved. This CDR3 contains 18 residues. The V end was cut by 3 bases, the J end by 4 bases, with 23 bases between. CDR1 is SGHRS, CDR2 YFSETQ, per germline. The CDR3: CASSSVDQTLPLYNEQFF. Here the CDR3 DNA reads TGCGCCAGCAGCTCTGTTGATCAAACGCTCCCCCTATACAATGAGCAGTTCTTC.

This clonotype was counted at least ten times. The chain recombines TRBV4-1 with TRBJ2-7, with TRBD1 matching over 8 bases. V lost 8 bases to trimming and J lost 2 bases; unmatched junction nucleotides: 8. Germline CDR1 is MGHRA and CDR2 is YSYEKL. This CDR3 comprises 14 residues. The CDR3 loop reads CASRRQGTTYEQYF. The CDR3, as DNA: TGCGCCAGCCGAAGACAGGGGACCACCTACGAGCAGTACTTC.

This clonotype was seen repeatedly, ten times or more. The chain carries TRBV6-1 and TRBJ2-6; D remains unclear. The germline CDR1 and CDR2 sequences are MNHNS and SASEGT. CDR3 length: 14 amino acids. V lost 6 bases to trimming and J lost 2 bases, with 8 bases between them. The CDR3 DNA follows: TGTGCCAGCAGCAACAACGCTGGGGCCAACGTCCTGACTTTC. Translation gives CASSNNAGANVLTF.

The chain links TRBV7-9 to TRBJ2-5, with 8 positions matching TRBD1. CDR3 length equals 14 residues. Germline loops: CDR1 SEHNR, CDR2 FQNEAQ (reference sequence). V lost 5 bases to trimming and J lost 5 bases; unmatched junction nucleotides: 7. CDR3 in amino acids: CASSPQGAPETQYF. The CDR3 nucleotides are TGTGCCAGCAGCCCCCAGGGGGCGCCTGAGACCCAGTACTTC.

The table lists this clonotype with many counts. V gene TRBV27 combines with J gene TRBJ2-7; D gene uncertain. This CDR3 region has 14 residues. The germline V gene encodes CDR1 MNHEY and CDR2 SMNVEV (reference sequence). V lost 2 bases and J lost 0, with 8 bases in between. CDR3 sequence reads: CASSLRPRSYEQYF. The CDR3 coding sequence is TGTGCCAGCAGTTTAAGACCCCGCTCCTACGAGCAGTACTTC.

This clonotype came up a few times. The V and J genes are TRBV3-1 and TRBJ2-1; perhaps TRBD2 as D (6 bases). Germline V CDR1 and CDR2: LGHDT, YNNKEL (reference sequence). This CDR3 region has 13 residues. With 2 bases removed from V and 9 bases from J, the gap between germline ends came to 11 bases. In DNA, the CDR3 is TGTGCCAGCAGCCAACTAGCGCAGGGTGAGCAGTTCTTC. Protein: CASSQLAQGEQFF.

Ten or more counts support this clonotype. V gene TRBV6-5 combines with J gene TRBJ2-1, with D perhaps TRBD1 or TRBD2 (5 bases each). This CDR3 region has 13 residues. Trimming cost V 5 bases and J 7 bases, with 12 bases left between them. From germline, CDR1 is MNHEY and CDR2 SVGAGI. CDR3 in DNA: TGTGCCAGCAGTAAGGGACGGTCTAATGAGCAGTTCTTC. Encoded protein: CASSKGRSNEQFF.

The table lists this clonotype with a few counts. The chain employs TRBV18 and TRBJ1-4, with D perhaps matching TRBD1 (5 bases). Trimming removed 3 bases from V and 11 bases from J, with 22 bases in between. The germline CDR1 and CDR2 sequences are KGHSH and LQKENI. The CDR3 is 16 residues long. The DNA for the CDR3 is TGTGCCAGCTCACCTTCATGGGTGGGGCACGAGGGGAAACTGTTTTTT. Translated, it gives CASSPSWVGHEGKLFF.

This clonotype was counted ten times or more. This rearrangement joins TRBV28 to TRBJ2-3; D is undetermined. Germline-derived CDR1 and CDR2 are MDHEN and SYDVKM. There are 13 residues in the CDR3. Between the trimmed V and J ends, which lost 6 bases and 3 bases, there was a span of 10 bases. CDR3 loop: CASSPRLTDTQYF. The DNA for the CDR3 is TGTGCCAGCAGCCCTCGTCTTACAGATACGCAGTATTTT.

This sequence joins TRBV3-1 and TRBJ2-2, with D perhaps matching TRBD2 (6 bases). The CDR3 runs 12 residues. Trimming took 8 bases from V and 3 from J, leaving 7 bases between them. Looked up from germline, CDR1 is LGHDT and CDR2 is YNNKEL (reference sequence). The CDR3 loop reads CASGDYTGELFF. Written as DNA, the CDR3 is TGTGCCAGCGGGGACTACACCGGGGAGCTGTTTTTT.

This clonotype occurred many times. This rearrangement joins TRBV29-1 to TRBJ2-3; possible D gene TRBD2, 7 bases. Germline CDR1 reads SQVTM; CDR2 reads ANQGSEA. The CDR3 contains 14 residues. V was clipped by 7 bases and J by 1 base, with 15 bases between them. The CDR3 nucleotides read TGCAGCGGCGGGGGCAGGTGGGGCACAGATACGCAGTATTTT. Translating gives CSGGGRWGTDTQYF.

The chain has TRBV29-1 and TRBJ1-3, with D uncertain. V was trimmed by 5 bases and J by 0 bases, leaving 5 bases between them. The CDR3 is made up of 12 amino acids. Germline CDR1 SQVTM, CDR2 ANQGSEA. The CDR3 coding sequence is TGCAGCGTTAACAGCTCTGGAAACACCATATATTTT. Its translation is CSVNSSGNTIYF.

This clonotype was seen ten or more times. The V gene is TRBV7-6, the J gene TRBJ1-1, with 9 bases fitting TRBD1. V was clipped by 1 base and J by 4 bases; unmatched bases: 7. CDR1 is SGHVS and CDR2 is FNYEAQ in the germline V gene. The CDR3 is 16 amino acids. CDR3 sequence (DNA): TGTGCCAGCAGCTTAGGAGCCGGGACAGGGAGCACTGAAGCTTTCTTT. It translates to CASSLGAGTGSTEAFF.

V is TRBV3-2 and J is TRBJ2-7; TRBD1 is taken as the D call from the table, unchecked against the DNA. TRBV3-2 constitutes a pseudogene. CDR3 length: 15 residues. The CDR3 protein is CASSQPGQGSYEQYF. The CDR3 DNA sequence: TGTGCCAGCAGTCAACCGGGACAGGGTTCCTACGAGCAGTACTTC.

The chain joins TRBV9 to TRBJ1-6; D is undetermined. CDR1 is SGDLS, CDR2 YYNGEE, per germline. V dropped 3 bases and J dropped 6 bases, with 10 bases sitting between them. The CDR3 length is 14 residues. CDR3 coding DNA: TGTGCCAGCAGCGAGGGAGCTCTTAATTCACCCCTCCACTTT. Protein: CASSEGALNSPLHF.